This T cell receptor beta chain is from a study of monozygotic twins with cystic fibrosis. Per the germline V gene, CDR1 is SGHVS and CDR2 is FQNEAQ. CDR3 length: 16 amino acids. Trimming stripped 1 base from V and 3 bases from J, with 15 bases between. To note about this clone: Its antigen is not identified.

Whole-study results and caveats: Unrelated CF individuals shared fewer identical clonotypes than monozygotic CF twins. Age, concordance and disease severity did not associate with shared CDR3 numbers.

Only in-frame clones appear in the TCRdb table, and some are missing; sequencing was by immunoSEQ multiplex PCR. The sample has about 20,000 clones, around nine tenths seen once. V is TRBV7-8 and J is TRBJ1-1; D gene uncertain. This receptor was obtained from a woman aged 25 to 45 with cystic fibrosis. Sequencing was done on a sample of blood. The CDR3 sequence: CASSLEAGFGHTEAFF. In nucleotides, the CDR3 is TGTGCCAGCAGCTTAGAGGCAGGCTTCGGGCACACTGAAGCTTTCTTT.